This T cell receptor (beta chain) was obtained from a study of CD8 T cells in ankylosing spondylitis. The germline V gene has CDR1 SGHRS and CDR2 YFSETQ. Unmatched junction bases numbered 3, after V lost 0 bases and J lost 0 bases. CDR3 length: 16 residues. This clonotype was seen many times. TCRdb passed the 5' RACE reads through MiXCR, listing each CDR3 protein once. Of about 220,000 distinct CDR3 sequences in the sample, roughly 10% were seen once. The clonotype comes from a male donor with ankylosing spondylitis or in good health (not recorded which). This rearrangement joins TRBV5-1 to TRBJ2-7, with TRBD1 matching 10 bases. The sample taken for sequencing was blood, either unsorted or a sorted T cell fraction (not recorded which). The CDR3 is CASSLDGTGDSYEQYF. CDR3 coding DNA: TGCGCCAGCAGCTTGGATGGGACAGGGGACTCCTACGAGCAGTACTTC.